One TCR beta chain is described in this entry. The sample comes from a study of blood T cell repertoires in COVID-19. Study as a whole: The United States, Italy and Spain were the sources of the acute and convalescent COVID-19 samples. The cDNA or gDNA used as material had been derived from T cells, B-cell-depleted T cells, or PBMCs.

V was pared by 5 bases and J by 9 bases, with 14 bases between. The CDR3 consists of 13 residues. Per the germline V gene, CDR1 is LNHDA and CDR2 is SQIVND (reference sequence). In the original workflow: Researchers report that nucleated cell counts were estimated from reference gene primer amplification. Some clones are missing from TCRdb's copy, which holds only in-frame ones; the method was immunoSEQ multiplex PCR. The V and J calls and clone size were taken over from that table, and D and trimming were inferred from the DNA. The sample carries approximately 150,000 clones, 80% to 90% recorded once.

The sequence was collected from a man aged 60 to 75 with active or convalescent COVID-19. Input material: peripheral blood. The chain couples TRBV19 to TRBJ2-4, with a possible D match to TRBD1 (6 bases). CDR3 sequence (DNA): TGTGCCAGTAGTGATACAACAGGGTCCATTCAGTACTTC. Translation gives CASSDTTGSIQYF.